These 2 T cell receptor beta chains share one sample of origin, sequenced in a study of early T cells in non-severe SARS-CoV-2 infection. TCRdb recomputed calls from the 5' RACE reads with MiXCR, one row per CDR3 protein. The table has 60,000 to 70,000 distinct CDR3 sequences, roughly 10% seen once; the top ten hold 2.5% to 3.5%. The sequencing sample was made of whole blood. The receptors shown here come from an adult who was a healthcare worker with PCR-confirmed SARS-CoV-2 infection or an uninfected control (not recorded which).

This CDR3 reads CASSLSTVYGYTF. The DNA of the CDR3 is TGTGCCAGCAGTTTATCTACAGTCTATGGCTACACCTTC. The chain links TRBV12-3 or TRBV12-4 to TRBJ1-2, with D unclear. V lost 2 bases and J 4 bases, leaving 8 bases between the germline ends. This CDR3 is 13 amino acids long.

This clonotype showed up many times. V gene TRBV6-5 combines with J gene TRBJ2-5, with D possibly being TRBD1 or TRBD2 (5 bases each). V was cut by 5 bases and J by 1 base, with 8 bases left in between. CDR3 size: 13 residues. Per germline, CDR1 MNHEY and CDR2 SVGAGI. The chain's CDR3 is CASSRDLQETQYF. In nucleotides, the CDR3 is TGTGCCAGCAGTCGGGACCTCCAAGAGACCCAGTACTTC.